Detailed here is one T cell receptor (beta chain). The data were obtained in a study of T cell changes during pregnancy in multiple sclerosis. Method: immunoSEQ multiplex PCR; TCRdb's copy keeps in-frame clones and lacks some. The data show 85,000 to 100,000 clones, 92% seen once. Losses at the gene ends were 5 bases for V and 4 bases for J; bases not matched to a gene: 8. The V gene's germline CDR1 is LNHDA and CDR2 SQIVND (reference sequence). The CDR3 contains 15 residues. Sample: peripheral blood, taken in the first trimester of pregnancy. This TCR derives from a female donor with multiple sclerosis, enrolled in a pregnancy study. The genes are TRBV19 and TRBJ2-1, with 7 positions matching TRBD1. CDR3 nucleotides: TGTGCCAGTAGTGTACAGACAGGGATTTACAATGAGCAGTTCTTC. It codes for CASSVQTGIYNEQFF.